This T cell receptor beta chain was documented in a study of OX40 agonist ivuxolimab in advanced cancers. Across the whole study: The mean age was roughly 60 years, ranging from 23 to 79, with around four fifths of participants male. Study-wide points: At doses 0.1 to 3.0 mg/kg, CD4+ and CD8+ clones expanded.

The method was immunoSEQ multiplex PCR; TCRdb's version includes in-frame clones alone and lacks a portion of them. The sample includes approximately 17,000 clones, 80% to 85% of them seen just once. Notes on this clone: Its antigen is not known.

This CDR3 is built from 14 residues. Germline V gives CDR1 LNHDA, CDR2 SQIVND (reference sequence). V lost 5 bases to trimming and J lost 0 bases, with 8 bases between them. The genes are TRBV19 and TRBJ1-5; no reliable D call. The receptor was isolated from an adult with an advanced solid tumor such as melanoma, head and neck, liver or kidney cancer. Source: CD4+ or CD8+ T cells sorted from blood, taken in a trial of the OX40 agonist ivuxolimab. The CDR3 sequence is CASSFPYSNQPQHF. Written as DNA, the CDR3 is TGTGCCAGTAGTTTTCCATATAGCAATCAGCCCCAGCATTTT. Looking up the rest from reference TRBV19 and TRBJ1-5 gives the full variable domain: DGGITQSPKYLFRKEGQNVTLSCEQNLNHDAMYWYRQDPGQGLRLIYYSQIVNDFQKGDIAEGYSVSREKKESFPLTVTSAQKNPTAFYLCASSFPYSNQPQHFGDGTRLSIL.